This TCR beta chain was sequenced for a study of cytomegalovirus exposure and HLA in healthy donors. Looking at the study overall: Both the approximately 130 validation repertoires and the 500 to 700 first-cohort repertoires used the same platform, as reported by a later analysis.

Profiling relied on immunoSEQ multiplex PCR, and the TCRdb table lists in-frame clones only, not all of them. The sample carries about 98,000 clones, approximately 88% recorded once. Germline CDR1 reads SGHVS; CDR2 reads FQNEAQ. The ends lost 5 bases at V and 6 bases at J; junction bases unmatched: 11. The length of the CDR3 is 16 residues. Specimen: PBMCs. J is TRBJ2-2 and V is TRBV7-8, with 8 bases that match TRBD1. The TCR was taken from a woman aged 30 to 39 in good health and CMV-seronegative. This chain's CDR3 is CASSPRQGRKAGELFF. As DNA, the CDR3 is TGTGCCAGCAGCCCCCGACAGGGGAGGAAGGCCGGGGAGCTGTTTTTT.